Sequencing of this T cell receptor beta chain was carried out in a study of CD8 T cells in Susac syndrome. Notes on the study in general: The relatively small number of individuals in the TCR sequencing and HLA analysis was acknowledged by the study.

Comments on this clonotype: The target antigen is unknown.

The multiple sclerosis controls comprised treatment-naive patients whose relapsing-remitting disease was stable or active. Looked up from germline, CDR1 is MNHEY and CDR2 is SVGAGI. Between the trimmed V and J ends, which lost 10 bases and 4 bases, there was a span of 10 bases. The CDR3 is made up of 11 amino acids. The authors reverse transcribed 0.5 to 1 ug RNA with random hexamers. TCRdb called the immunoSEQ multiplex PCR reads again in MiXCR, with one record for every CDR3 protein. The sample consists of approximately 200,000 distinct CDR3 sequences, 85% to 95% of them appearing once. The receptor was isolated from a human donor with multiple sclerosis. Source material: CD4+ T cells from PBMCs. The V gene is TRBV6-5, the J gene TRBJ1-2; D is uncertain. This CDR3 reads CATRNAYGYTF. The DNA of the CDR3 is TGTGCCACCAGGAACGCCTATGGCTACACCTTC.